These T cell receptor beta chains were read from a single sample in a study of cytomegalovirus exposure and HLA in healthy donors. Measured with immunoSEQ multiplex PCR; TCRdb has only the in-frame clones, and not every one. The sample contains about 120,000 clones, over 75% of which appear only once. Sample: PBMCs. The receptors originated from a young woman in good health and CMV-seronegative. Both conserved end residues are part of each CDR3. The order of the fields is D gene, V gene, J gene, clone size, CDR3 protein, CDR3 DNA. D genes are given only for firm matches. Rows may omit the clone size; those that give it use once, few, many or a size class.

d_call: TRBD1
v_call: TRBV19
j_call: TRBJ1-5
clone_size: .
cdr3_aa: CASSRDRSSNQPQHF
cdr3_nt: TGTGCCAGTAGTAGGGACAGGTCCAGCAATCAGCCCCAGCATTTT

d_call: .
v_call: TRBV6-1
j_call: TRBJ1-5
clone_size: few
cdr3_aa: CASSEIAGYSNQPQHF
cdr3_nt: TGTGCCAGCAGTGAAATAGCAGGGTATAGCAATCAGCCCCAGCATTTT

d_call: TRBD2
v_call: TRBV4-1
j_call: TRBJ2-7
clone_size: .
cdr3_aa: CASSQPAGTPYEQYF
cdr3_nt: TGCGCCAGCAGCCAACCAGCGGGGACCCCCTACGAGCAGTACTTC

d_call: .
v_call: TRBV7-9
j_call: TRBJ1-2
clone_size: .
cdr3_aa: CASSLPDTAYGYTF
cdr3_nt: TGTGCCAGCAGCTTACCCGACACCGCCTATGGCTACACCTTC

d_call: .
v_call: TRBV5-4
j_call: TRBJ2-7
clone_size: .
cdr3_aa: CASSLVGTPYLYEQYF
cdr3_nt: TGTGCCAGCAGCTTGGTCGGGACACCTTACCTTTACGAGCAGTACTTC

d_call: .
v_call: TRBV7-3
j_call: TRBJ2-5
clone_size: .
cdr3_aa: CASSLIRQETQYF
cdr3_nt: TGTGCCAGCAGCTTAATTCGCCAAGAGACCCAGTACTTC

d_call: .
v_call: TRBV7-8
j_call: TRBJ1-1
clone_size: few
cdr3_aa: CASSLYGGKAEAFF
cdr3_nt: TGTGCCAGCAGCTTATATGGGGGGAAGGCTGAAGCTTTCTTT

d_call: .
v_call: TRBV12-5
j_call: TRBJ2-7
clone_size: .
cdr3_aa: CASGKEGRNYEQYF
cdr3_nt: TGTGCTAGTGGTAAGGAAGGGAGAAACTACGAGCAGTACTTC

d_call: TRBD1
v_call: TRBV6-5
j_call: TRBJ1-2
clone_size: .
cdr3_aa: CASSPPSQGVGGYTF
cdr3_nt: TGTGCCAGCAGCCCTCCTTCACAGGGGGTGGGTGGCTACACCTTC

d_call: .
v_call: TRBV2
j_call: TRBJ2-3
clone_size: .
cdr3_aa: CASSALLEGAGDTQYF
cdr3_nt: TGTGCCAGCAGTGCCCTCCTGGAGGGAGCTGGAGATACGCAGTATTTT

d_call: TRBD1
v_call: TRBV5-6
j_call: TRBJ2-4
clone_size: .
cdr3_aa: CASSLGGGTGDIQYF
cdr3_nt: TGTGCCAGCAGCTTGGGGGGTGGGACAGGGGACATTCAGTACTTC

d_call: TRBD1
v_call: TRBV7-9
j_call: TRBJ1-1
clone_size: .
cdr3_aa: CASSFPDRGLRTEAFF
cdr3_nt: TGTGCCAGCAGCTTCCCCGACAGGGGGCTTAGAACTGAAGCTTTCTTT

d_call: .
v_call: TRBV2
j_call: TRBJ2-7
clone_size: .
cdr3_aa: CASSEAPLQLSYEQYF
cdr3_nt: TGTGCCAGCAGTGAAGCGCCCCTTCAACTATCCTACGAGCAGTACTTC

d_call: .
v_call: TRBV4-3
j_call: TRBJ1-2
clone_size: .
cdr3_aa: CASSQGFWRAGNYGYTF
cdr3_nt: TGCGCCAGCAGCCAAGGATTCTGGAGGGCTGGGAACTATGGCTACACCTTC

d_call: TRBD2
v_call: TRBV7-9
j_call: TRBJ2-5
clone_size: .
cdr3_aa: CSSSPLAGGLFQETQYF
cdr3_nt: TGTTCCAGCAGCCCGTTAGCGGGGGGGCTTTTTCAAGAGACCCAGTACTTC

d_call: TRBD2
v_call: TRBV7-2
j_call: TRBJ2-2
clone_size: once
cdr3_aa: CASQLAPNTGELLF
cdr3_nt: TGTGCCAGCCAACTAGCGCCGAACACCGGGGAGCTGCTTTTT

d_call: .
v_call: TRBV20-1
j_call: TRBJ1-2
clone_size: .
cdr3_aa: CSAWTVYGYTF
cdr3_nt: TGCAGTGCGTGGACAGTCTATGGCTACACCTTC

d_call: TRBD2
v_call: TRBV5-1
j_call: TRBJ2-1
clone_size: .
cdr3_aa: CASSLAAVAGNVNEQFF
cdr3_nt: TGCGCCAGCAGCTTGGCCGCCGTAGCGGGGAATGTGAATGAGCAGTTCTTC

d_call: TRBD1
v_call: TRBV30
j_call: TRBJ1-5
clone_size: .
cdr3_aa: CAWSGDSYFSNQPQHF
cdr3_nt: TGTGCCTGGAGTGGGGACAGTTATTTTAGCAATCAGCCCCAGCATTTT

d_call: .
v_call: TRBV9
j_call: TRBJ2-1
clone_size: .
cdr3_aa: CASGRDNEQFF
cdr3_nt: TGTGCCAGCGGCAGGGACAATGAGCAGTTCTTC

d_call: .
v_call: TRBV7-9
j_call: TRBJ1-1
clone_size: .
cdr3_aa: CASSPRSYTEAFF
cdr3_nt: TGTGCCAGCAGCCCGCGAAGCTACACTGAAGCTTTCTTT

d_call: .
v_call: TRBV6-6
j_call: TRBJ1-1
clone_size: once
cdr3_aa: CASSDPGNTEAFF
cdr3_nt: TGTGCCAGCAGTGACCCAGGGAACACTGAAGCTTTCTTT

d_call: TRBD2
v_call: TRBV5-4
j_call: TRBJ2-3
clone_size: .
cdr3_aa: CASSPLRGGDTQYF
cdr3_nt: TGTGCCAGCAGCCCCCTTCGGGGGGGGGATACGCAGTATTTT

d_call: TRBD1
v_call: TRBV5-1
j_call: TRBJ2-7
clone_size: .
cdr3_aa: CASSFGDRTYEQYF
cdr3_nt: TGCGCCAGCAGCTTTGGGGACAGAACCTACGAGCAGTACTTC

d_call: .
v_call: TRBV6-4
j_call: TRBJ2-2
clone_size: .
cdr3_aa: CASSERGSLVAGELFF
cdr3_nt: TGTGCCAGCAGTGAGCGGGGTAGCTTGGTCGCCGGGGAGCTGTTTTTT

d_call: TRBD2
v_call: TRBV11-2
j_call: TRBJ2-1
clone_size: once
cdr3_aa: CASSFRLAGTYNEQFF
cdr3_nt: TGTGCCAGCAGCTTCAGACTAGCGGGGACCTACAATGAGCAGTTCTTC

d_call: .
v_call: TRBV18
j_call: TRBJ2-5
clone_size: .
cdr3_aa: CASSPGLNQETQYF
cdr3_nt: TGTGCCAGCTCACCGGGACTGAACCAAGAGACCCAGTACTTC

d_call: .
v_call: TRBV10-3
j_call: TRBJ2-2
clone_size: .
cdr3_aa: CAISEPLSGELFF
cdr3_nt: TGTGCCATCAGTGAGCCCCTCTCCGGGGAGCTGTTTTTT

d_call: .
v_call: TRBV29-1
j_call: TRBJ1-1
clone_size: few
cdr3_aa: CSVEAGFSTAFF
cdr3_nt: TGCAGCGTTGAGGCAGGGTTCAGTACGGCTTTCTTT